This entry lists 11 T cell receptor beta chains sequenced from one sample in a study of cytomegalovirus exposure and HLA in healthy donors. A multiplex PCR was run with 60 Vbeta primers and 13 Jbeta primers. The data were produced by immunoSEQ multiplex PCR, yet TCRdb's version contains in-frame clones alone and is incomplete. The sample holds roughly 110,000 clones, 65% to 75% seen once. Sequencing input: PBMCs. These receptor sequences come from a female donor in good health and CMV-seronegative.

V and J are TRBV2 and TRBJ2-1, with D perhaps matching TRBD2 (5 bases). The V and J ends lost 4 bases and 3 bases respectively, with 10 bases between them. The CDR3 has 14 amino acids. Germline values: CDR1 SNHLY, CDR2 FYNNEI. The CDR3 reads CASSVRANYNEQFF. CDR3 in DNA: TGTGCCAGCAGTGTGCGGGCAAACTACAATGAGCAGTTCTTC.

This chain connects TRBV2 to TRBJ1-2; 7 bases align to TRBD1. CDR1 and CDR2 (germline): SNHLY, FYNNEI. V was pared by 7 bases and J by 5 bases, with 7 bases of the junction left unmatched. This CDR3 is 13 amino acids long. CDR3 sequence reads: CASIGTVIYGYTF. CDR3 sequence (DNA): TGTGCCAGCATAGGGACAGTGATATATGGCTACACCTTC.

V usage is TRBV10-3 and J usage is TRBJ1-1, with 7 bases identical to TRBD1. Per the germline V gene, CDR1 is ENHRY and CDR2 is SYGVKD. V shed 10 bases, J shed 0 bases, and the junction held 5 bases outside the gene matches. The length of the CDR3 is 13 residues. CDR3 sequence (DNA): TGTGCCACAAGGGACAGCATGAACACTGAAGCTTTCTTT. This codes for CATRDSMNTEAFF.

The chain recombines TRBV5-4 with TRBJ2-5; the match to TRBD1 covers 7 bases. Looked up from germline, CDR1 is SGHNT and CDR2 is YYREEE (reference sequence). This CDR3 spans 14 amino acids. The V segment lost 4 bases and the J segment 1 base; nucleotides outside the gene matches: 4. CDR3 protein: CASSPGQTQETQYF. The CDR3 nucleotides are TGTGCCAGCAGCCCGGGACAGACCCAAGAGACCCAGTACTTC. Full variable domain (missing parts from reference TRBV5-4 and TRBJ2-5): ETGVTQSPTHLIKTRGQQVTLRCSSQSGHNTVSWYQQALGQGPQFIFQYYREEENGRGNFPPRFSGLQFPNYSSELNVNALELDDSALYLCASSPGQTQETQYFGPGTRLLVL.

The chain is built from TRBV6-6 and TRBJ2-1; 11 bases fit TRBD2. Trimming cost V 5 bases and J 7 bases; bases outside gene matches: 10. The CDR3 totals 16 residues. CDR1 and CDR2 (germline): MNHNY, SVGAGI (reference sequence). CDR3: CASSLISGRALNEQFF. CDR3 bases: TGTGCCAGCAGTCTCATTAGCGGGAGGGCCTTGAATGAGCAGTTCTTC.

This chain connects TRBV11-2 to TRBJ2-3; tentatively, D is TRBD1 (5 bases). V shed 1 base and J shed 6 bases, with 14 bases lying between them. Germline CDR1 is SGHAT and CDR2 is FQNNGV. The CDR3 extends over 15 amino acids. The CDR3 DNA sequence: TGTGCCAGCAGCTTAGGAGCCAGGGTTACGGATACGCAGTATTTT. Translated: CASSLGARVTDTQYF. Full variable domain (missing parts from reference TRBV11-2 and TRBJ2-3): EAGVAQSPRYKIIEKRQSVAFWCNPISGHATLYWYQQILGQGPKLLIQFQNNGVVDDSQLPKDRFSAERLKGVDSTLKIQPAKLEDSAVYLCASSLGARVTDTQYFGPGTRLTVL.

J is TRBJ2-7 and V is TRBV6-6; D is uncertain. The CDR3 runs to 12 residues. Germline V lookup: CDR1 MNHNY, CDR2 SVGAGI (reference sequence). V lost 5 bases and J lost 5, with 10 bases in between. CDR3 bases: TGTGCCAGCAGTCAGATGAGGAACGAGCAGTACTTC. Translating gives CASSQMRNEQYF.

The chain employs TRBV11-3 and TRBJ1-3; D possibly corresponds to TRBD1 (6 bases). The CDR3 loop spans 16 amino acids. Per the germline V gene, CDR1 is SGHNT and CDR2 is YENEEA. Trimming stripped 5 bases from V and 4 bases from J, with 18 bases between. The CDR3 loop is CASSQLGQPTGNTIYF. The CDR3 bases are TGTGCCAGCAGCCAATTAGGACAGCCGACGGGAAACACCATATATTTT.

This clone was seen a few times. The rearrangement links TRBV19 to TRBJ2-1; the D is unclear. CDR3 length: 14 residues. Germline V gene lookup returns CDR1 LNHDA and CDR2 SQIVND (reference sequence). V was pared by 7 bases and J by 5 bases, with 15 bases between. The CDR3, as DNA: TGTGCCAGTACTACGCTCCCTGAGGACAATGAGCAGTTCTTC. It yields the protein CASTTLPEDNEQFF.

Only one count was recorded for this clone. The chain combines TRBV29-1 with TRBJ2-1; 10 nucleotides align to TRBD2. The ends lost 0 bases at V and 3 bases at J; junction bases unmatched: 8. The CDR3 has 17 residues. Germline CDR1 reads SQVTM; CDR2 reads ANQGSEA. The CDR3 loop is CSVEDRRLAGFYNEQFF. For the CDR3, the DNA is TGCAGCGTTGAAGATCGGCGACTAGCGGGCTTCTACAATGAGCAGTTCTTC.

The chain recombines TRBV6-5 with TRBJ1-2; D unclear. The length of the CDR3 is 14 residues. The germline gives CDR1 MNHEY, CDR2 SVGAGI. Trimming stripped 3 bases from V and 4 bases from J, with 12 bases between. Written as DNA, the CDR3 is TGTGCCAGCAGTTATCATCCGGGAAGCTATGGCTACACCTTC. This sequence encodes CASSYHPGSYGYTF.